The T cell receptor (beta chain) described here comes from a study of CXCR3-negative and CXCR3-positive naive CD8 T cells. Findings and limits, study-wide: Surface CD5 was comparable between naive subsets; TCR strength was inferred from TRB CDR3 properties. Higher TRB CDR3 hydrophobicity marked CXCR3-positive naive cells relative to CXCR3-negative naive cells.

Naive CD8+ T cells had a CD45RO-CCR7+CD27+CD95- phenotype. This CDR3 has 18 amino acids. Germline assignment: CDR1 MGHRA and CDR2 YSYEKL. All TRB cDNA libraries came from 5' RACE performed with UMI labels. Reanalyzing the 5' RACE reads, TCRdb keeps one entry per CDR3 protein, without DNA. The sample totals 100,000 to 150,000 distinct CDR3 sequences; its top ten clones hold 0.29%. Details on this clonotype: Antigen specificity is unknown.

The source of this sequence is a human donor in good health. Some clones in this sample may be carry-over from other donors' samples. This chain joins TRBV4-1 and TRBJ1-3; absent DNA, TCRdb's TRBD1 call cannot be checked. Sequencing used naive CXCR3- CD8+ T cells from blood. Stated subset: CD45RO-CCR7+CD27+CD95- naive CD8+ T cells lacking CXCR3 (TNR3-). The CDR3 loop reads CASSQWVAQESSGNTIYF.